The TCR beta chain described here comes from a study of Ad26.COV2.S vaccination and SARS-CoV-2 variants. Produced via immunoSEQ multiplex PCR; TCRdb's table is partial and in-frame only. The sample has 400,000 or so clones, around nine tenths seen once; the top ten hold 3% to 4.5%. A note on this clone: Its antigen is as yet unknown.

The study, taken as a whole, reports: Assessments of TCR breadth and depth may have underestimated the total T cell responses. Spike-specific CD8+ and CD4+ T cell responses reportedly showed substantial breadth after vaccination.

The CDR3 length is 13 residues. CDR1 SGHVS and CDR2 FQNEAQ come from the germline V gene. V lost 6 bases, J lost 3 bases, and 3 bases stayed unmatched. Treatment in this sample: 15 to 20 received Ad26.COV2.S at low or high dose, single or two shots; roughly 5 received placebo; per-sample allocation not given. Specimens were obtained on day 63 following the first vaccine or placebo injection. Wuhan-strain spike was delivered by a replication-incompetent Ad26 vector. The sample was peripheral blood, taken in a trial of Ad26.COV2.S vaccine versus placebo. The chain combines TRBV7-8 with TRBJ2-7; 9 bases are shared with TRBD1. This receptor was obtained from a person between 18 and 65 years old who received the Ad26.COV2.S COVID-19 vaccine or a placebo. The CDR3 region has the DNA TGTGCCAGCAGTCCGGGACAGGGCTACGAGCAGTACTTC. Residues: CASSPGQGYEQYF.